This paragraph covers one TCR beta chain sequence. Its antigen is still unknown. V lost 6 bases, J lost 3 bases, and 18 bases lay in between. Germline V gene lookup returns CDR1 DFQATT and CDR2 SNEGSKA (reference sequence). This CDR3 contains 15 residues. This specimen belongs to a study of response to subunit inactivated influenza vaccine. TCRdb fed the RT-PCR reads into MiXCR, producing one record per CDR3 protein. The sample consists of more than 150,000 distinct CDR3 sequences, around a tenth of them appearing once. Study-wide findings and caveats: There was a suggestion from the authors that each seasonal influenza vaccination recruits few new T cells.

This rearrangement joins TRBV20-1 to TRBJ2-4; maybe TRBD1 (5 bases). This material consisted of non-naive T cells sorted from PBMCs, taken on the day of vaccination. The source of this sequence is a man aged 45-65 years who received an inactivated influenza vaccine. CDR3 sequence (DNA): TGCAGTGCAACGAATATCGGACATGGCAAAAACATTCAGTACTTC. Translation: CSATNIGHGKNIQYF.